These 31 T cell receptor beta chains came from one sample sequenced in a study of blood T cell repertoires in COVID-19. Data came from immunoSEQ multiplex PCR; TCRdb stores just in-frame clones and leaves some out. The repertoire includes roughly 320,000 clones, under 90% of them detected once, and less than 2% sits in the top ten. The sample taken for sequencing was peripheral blood. The receptors were gathered from a woman younger than 45 with COVID-19, enrolled during active disease.

The table lists this clone with a few counts. The chain employs TRBV14 and TRBJ2-1; 7 bases align to TRBD2. Germline V gene sequence: CDR1 SGHDN, CDR2 FVKESK. V gave up 2 bases and J gave up 7 bases; unmatched junction bases: 11. The CDR3 sequence is 16 residues long. CDR3 nucleotide sequence: TGTGCCAGCAGCCAAAATCTAGCGGAGCCAATTAATGAGCAGTTCTTC. Its protein product is CASSQNLAEPINEQFF.

There are many counts of this clone. The V and J genes are TRBV7-8 and TRBJ1-2; D gene unclear. Trimming shortened V by 5 bases and J by 8 bases, and 18 bases separated the two germline ends. Germline CDR1 is SGHVS and CDR2 is FQNEAQ. This CDR3 is built from 14 residues. The CDR3 nucleotides are TGTGCCAGCAGCCTGCGGGAGCTCAGGCACGGCTACACCTTC. This sequence encodes CASSLRELRHGYTF.

The chain carries TRBV6-5 and TRBJ1-5, with D uncertain. V was cut by 7 bases and J by 0 bases, with 7 bases left in between. Germline V gives CDR1 MNHEY, CDR2 SVGAGI. This CDR3 is 13 amino acids long. The DNA for the CDR3 is TGTGCCAGCAAGAGAGATAGCAATCAGCCCCAGCATTTT. Its translation: CASKRDSNQPQHF.

The CDR3, as DNA: TGTGCCAGTAGTATATTATGGCGGGCTAGCACAGATACGCAGTATTTT. It specifies CASSILWRASTDTQYF. The rearrangement links TRBV19 to TRBJ2-3; tentative D call: TRBD2 (5 bases). CDR1 and CDR2 (germline): LNHDA, SQIVND (reference sequence). There are 16 residues in the CDR3. V was pared by 2 bases and J by 0 bases, with 12 bases between.

The chain is built from TRBV6-5 and TRBJ1-4; D is possibly TRBD1 (6 bases). There are 14 residues in the CDR3. Per the germline V gene, CDR1 is MNHEY and CDR2 is SVGAGI. Trimming stripped 5 bases from V and 6 bases from J, with 13 bases between. CDR3 sequence reads: CASSRGGTYEKLFF. The DNA of the CDR3 is TGTGCCAGCAGTCGGGGAGGGACATATGAAAAACTGTTTTTT.

This rearrangement joins TRBV25-1 to TRBJ1-4; D ambiguous. Trimming took 1 base from V and 4 from J, leaving 10 bases between them. CDR1 is MGHDK, CDR2 SYGVNS, per germline. The CDR3 has 15 amino acids. The CDR3 coding sequence is TGTGCCAGCAGTGAATGGGTCGAGGGTAATGAAAAACTGTTTTTT. Its translation is CASSEWVEGNEKLFF.

A remark on this clone: The same CDR3 also results from other DNA sequences found in this sample. The J gene is TRBJ1-3, the V gene TRBV7-2, with a possible D match to TRBD1 (6 bases). The length of the CDR3 is 14 residues. From germline, CDR1 is SGHTA and CDR2 FQGNSA. Trimming pared 4 bases from V and 1 base from J, leaving 8 bases between. This chain's CDR3 is CASSYQGSGNTIYF. The CDR3 bases are TGTGCCAGCAGCTACCAGGGGTCTGGAAACACCATATATTTT.

The chain uses TRBV19 and TRBJ2-3, with TRBD2 matching over 11 bases. V trimming: 4 bases; J trimming: 1 base; junction bases outside the gene matches: 7. CDR1 and CDR2 (germline): LNHDA, SQIVND (reference sequence). The CDR3 is made up of 17 amino acids. The CDR3 DNA is TGTGCCAGTAGTAACCCACTAGCGGGGGCCCGCACAGATACGCAGTATTTT. This codes for CASSNPLAGARTDTQYF.

The V and J genes are TRBV7-2 and TRBJ1-3; 7 bases are shared with TRBD1. The germline V gene has CDR1 SGHTA and CDR2 FQGNSA. V lost 1 base, J lost 8 bases, and 5 bases stayed unmatched. The length of the CDR3 is 14 residues. Written as DNA, the CDR3 is TGTGCCAGCAGCTTAGGAGGGGGCGCGGACACCATATATTTT. It specifies CASSLGGGADTIYF.

V usage is TRBV25-1 and J usage is TRBJ1-4; D is unclear. Germline V gene data show CDR1 as MGHDK and CDR2 as SYGVNS. The CDR3 is made up of 12 amino acids. V lost 4 bases to trimming and J lost 8 bases, with 8 bases between them. In DNA, the CDR3 is TGTGCCAGCAGTGGTAGCCCCGAAAAACTGTTTTTT. This codes for CASSGSPEKLFF.

The rearrangement links TRBV29-1 to TRBJ1-2; 7 nucleotides line up with TRBD1. This CDR3 is 13 amino acids long. Germline lookup yields CDR1 SQVTM and CDR2 ANQGSEA. The CDR3 spells CSTSQGQNYGYTF. In nucleotides, the CDR3 is TGCAGTACCAGCCAGGGACAGAACTATGGCTACACCTTC. The whole variable domain, filled in from reference TRBV29-1 and TRBJ1-2, reads SAVISQKPSRDICQRGTSLTIQCQVDSQVTMMFWYRQQPGQSLTLIATANQGSEATYESGFVIDKFPISRPNLTFSTLTVSNMSPEDSSIYLCSTSQGQNYGYTFGSGTRLTVV.

The chain recombines TRBV7-9 with TRBJ1-2, with D unclear. The V end lost 4 bases, the J end lost 4 bases, and 4 bases lay between the germline ends. The CDR3 consists of 11 residues. CDR1 and CDR2 (germline): SEHNR, FQNEAQ (reference sequence). CDR3 in amino acids: CASSSSYGYTF. The CDR3 region has the DNA TGTGCCAGCAGCTCCTCCTATGGCTACACCTTC.

The rearrangement joins TRBV5-1 to TRBJ1-6, with 8 positions matching TRBD1. The junction had 6 bases not matched to a gene; V was cut back by 4 bases and J by 6 bases. CDR1 and CDR2 from the germline V gene are SGHRS and YFSETQ. The length of the CDR3 is 15 residues. CDR3 residues: CASSPDGQGNSPLHF. The CDR3 bases are TGCGCCAGCAGCCCGGACGGACAGGGTAATTCACCCCTCCACTTT.

The CDR3 protein is CASSRRGSRESYEQYV. The CDR3, as DNA: TGTGCCAGCAGCAGACGTGGATCCCGGGAGTCCTACGAGCAGTACGTC. The chain employs TRBV7-2 and TRBJ2-7, with a possible D match to TRBD2 (6 bases). This CDR3 comprises 16 residues. Trimming took off 5 bases at V and 1 base at J, with 18 bases between the two ends. Germline V gene data show CDR1 as SGHTA and CDR2 as FQGNSA.

The gene calls are TRBV5-6 and TRBJ1-6, with D possibly being TRBD1 (6 bases). Trimming shortened V by 0 bases and J by 8 bases, and 12 bases separated the two germline ends. This CDR3 is 15 amino acids long. The germline V gene has CDR1 SGHDT and CDR2 YYEEEE. CDR3 sequence reads: CASSLGGQHYSPLHF. Written as DNA, the CDR3 is TGTGCCAGCAGCTTGGGAGGACAGCACTATTCACCCCTCCACTTT. The full variable domain, completed using reference TRBV5-6 and TRBJ1-6, is DAGVTQSPTHLIKTRGQQVTLRCSPKSGHDTVSWYQQALGQGPQFIFQYYEEEERQRGNFPDRFSGHQFPNYSSELNVNALLLGDSALYLCASSLGGQHYSPLHFGNGTRLTVT.

The rearrangement links TRBV5-6 to TRBJ2-3; 10 bases are a match to TRBD2. The CDR3 sequence is 15 residues long. Germline V lookup: CDR1 SGHDT, CDR2 YYEEEE. The V segment lost 3 bases and the J segment 4 bases; nucleotides outside the gene matches: 5. The CDR3 sequence: CASSSLAGEADTQYF. CDR3 sequence (DNA): TGTGCCAGCAGCTCGCTAGCGGGGGAGGCAGATACGCAGTATTTT. Variable domain in full (rest from reference TRBV5-6 and TRBJ2-3): DAGVTQSPTHLIKTRGQQVTLRCSPKSGHDTVSWYQQALGQGPQFIFQYYEEEERQRGNFPDRFSGHQFPNYSSELNVNALLLGDSALYLCASSSLAGEADTQYFGPGTRLTVL.

This chain uses TRBV9 with TRBJ2-6; D uncertain. V was cut by 4 bases and J by 0 bases, with 11 bases left in between. CDR1 is SGDLS, CDR2 YYNGEE, per germline. CDR3 length equals 16 residues. This CDR3 is CASSWATVSGANVLTF. In DNA, the CDR3 is TGTGCCAGCAGCTGGGCGACGGTCTCTGGGGCCAACGTCCTGACTTTC.

This clone appeared a single time. The chain is built from TRBV4-1 and TRBJ2-2, with D possibly TRBD1 on 7 matching bases. From germline, CDR1 is MGHRA and CDR2 YSYEKL. There are 16 residues in the CDR3. Deletions cut 1 base from V and 7 bases from J, with 16 bases between. Here the CDR3 DNA reads TGCGCCAGCAGCCAAGTTTATTCCCAGGGGGGCGGGGAGCTGTTTTTT. Translated: CASSQVYSQGGGELFF.

This chain connects TRBV6-5 to TRBJ1-4; possibly TRBD1 for D (5 bases). The CDR3 contains 14 residues. With 4 bases removed from V and 5 bases from J, the gap between germline ends came to 11 bases. Germline-derived CDR1 and CDR2 are MNHEY and SVGAGI. CDR3 nucleotides: TGTGCCAGCAGTTTAGACAGCCTAAATGAAAAACTGTTTTTT. Its protein is CASSLDSLNEKLFF.

For this clone: Other DNA sequences in the sample encode the same CDR3. The chain uses TRBV7-9 and TRBJ1-2; 9 bases are a match to TRBD1. CDR3 size: 15 residues. Trimming removed 4 bases from V and 5 bases from J; junction bases left unmatched: 8. The germline V gene has CDR1 SEHNR and CDR2 FQNEAQ (reference sequence). The CDR3 sequence is CASSSPGQGNYGYTF. The CDR3 coding sequence is TGTGCCAGCAGCTCCCCCGGACAGGGGAATTATGGCTACACCTTC. Using reference TRBV7-9 and TRBJ1-2 for the parts outside the CDR3, the full variable domain is DTGVSQNPRHKITKRGQNVTFRCDPISEHNRLYWYRQTLGQGPEFLTYFQNEAQLEKSRLLSDRFSAERPKGSFSTLEIQRTEQGDSAMYLCASSSPGQGNYGYTFGSGTRLTVV.

The V gene is TRBV28, the J gene TRBJ1-2; D not certain. Trimming removed 7 bases from V and 1 base from J, with 7 bases in between. The CDR3 extends over 12 amino acids. The germline V gene encodes CDR1 MDHEN and CDR2 SYDVKM. The DNA for the CDR3 is TGTGCCAGCACGAACAGTAACTATGGCTACACCTTC. Its protein product is CASTNSNYGYTF.

The rearrangement links TRBV24-1 to TRBJ1-6; no firm D call. CDR1 and CDR2 (germline): KGHDR, SFDVKD. The CDR3 loop spans 14 amino acids. V lost 11 bases and J lost 10, with 20 bases in between. The CDR3 DNA is TGTGCCAGAACCCCGGGTTTGTGCCAATCACCCCTCCACTTT. Its translation is CARTPGLCQSPLHF.

The genes are TRBV13 and TRBJ2-7; TRBD2 might be the D (6 bases). Trimming cost V 5 bases and J 2 bases, with 16 bases left between them. This CDR3 contains 15 residues. CDR1 PRHDT and CDR2 FYEKMQ come from the germline V gene (reference sequence). The CDR3 DNA is TGTGCCAGCAGCCTCGGGCGAGGGGAGGCCTACGAGCAGTACTTC. Protein: CASSLGRGEAYEQYF.

The J gene is TRBJ1-1, the V gene TRBV2; 8 bases agree with TRBD1. V was clipped by 4 bases and J by 10 bases; unmatched bases: 8. The CDR3 is 13 amino acids. Germline V gene sequence: CDR1 SNHLY, CDR2 FYNNEI. The DNA of the CDR3 is TGTGCCAGCAGTGGGAGATCAGGGGGCTTAGCTTTCTTT. Its protein product is CASSGRSGGLAFF.

The chain is built from TRBV2 and TRBJ2-3, with a possible D match to TRBD1 (7 bases). Germline lookup yields CDR1 SNHLY and CDR2 FYNNEI. Trimming left V 3 bases short and J 5 bases short, with 15 bases between. The CDR3 is 15 residues long. The CDR3 loop reads CASSDFRGRQDTQYF. The CDR3 DNA reads as TGTGCCAGCAGTGATTTCAGGGGGAGGCAAGATACGCAGTATTTT.

This clone was counted a single time. The chain recombines TRBV2 with TRBJ1-3; possibly TRBD1 for D (5 bases). The CDR3 runs 14 residues. Germline lookup yields CDR1 SNHLY and CDR2 FYNNEI. The V end was cut by 5 bases, the J end by 2 bases, with 10 bases between. The CDR3 DNA is TGTGCCAGCAGTAACCAGGGTCCTGGAAACACCATATATTTT. Protein product: CASSNQGPGNTIYF.

The chain has TRBV11-3 and TRBJ2-1; 10 bases map to TRBD2. V trimming: 4 bases; J trimming: 4 bases; junction bases outside the gene matches: 10. CDR1 and CDR2 from the germline V gene are SGHNT and YENEEA. The CDR3 runs 17 residues. The CDR3 DNA sequence: TGTGCCAGCAGCTCCACCCCCCTAGCGGGGGCTTACAATGAGCAGTTCTTC. It is translated as CASSSTPLAGAYNEQFF.

This clone has at least ten counts. This sequence joins TRBV11-3 and TRBJ2-7; 12 bases match TRBD2. The CDR3 totals 15 residues. CDR1 and CDR2 (germline): SGHNT, YENEEA. The V segment lost 5 bases and the J segment 6 bases; nucleotides outside the gene matches: 8. CDR3 coding DNA: TGTGCCAGCAGCCTTCCGCGGACTAGCGGGGCCGAGCAGTACGTC. Amino acids: CASSLPRTSGAEQYV.

The chain couples TRBV6-5 to TRBJ2-7; D might be TRBD1 (5 bases). From germline, CDR1 is MNHEY and CDR2 SVGAGI. V was shortened by 5 bases and J by 5 bases, with 16 bases between the two germline ends. CDR3 size: 14 residues. The CDR3 sequence: CASSKLQVSNEQYF. In DNA, the CDR3 is TGTGCCAGCAGTAAATTACAGGTTTCTAACGAGCAGTACTTC.

The CDR3 DNA follows: TGTGCCAGCATGGCGGGGCCCTCTGAAGCTTTCTTT. Protein: CASMAGPSEAFF. The chain recombines TRBV27 with TRBJ1-1, with D tentatively TRBD1 (5 bases). V shed 7 bases and J shed 6 bases, with 12 bases lying between them. Germline values: CDR1 MNHEY, CDR2 SMNVEV (reference sequence). This CDR3 has 12 residues.

The gene calls are TRBV5-4 and TRBJ1-6, with 9 bases lining up with TRBD1. Germline V CDR1 and CDR2: SGHNT, YYREEE (reference sequence). This CDR3 contains 16 residues. The trim removed 4 bases at V and 4 bases at J, leaving 6 bases unmatched. CDR3 in DNA: TGTGCCAGCAGCGGACAGGGGCAAGTTTATAATTCACCCCTCCACTTT. Protein: CASSGQGQVYNSPLHF.